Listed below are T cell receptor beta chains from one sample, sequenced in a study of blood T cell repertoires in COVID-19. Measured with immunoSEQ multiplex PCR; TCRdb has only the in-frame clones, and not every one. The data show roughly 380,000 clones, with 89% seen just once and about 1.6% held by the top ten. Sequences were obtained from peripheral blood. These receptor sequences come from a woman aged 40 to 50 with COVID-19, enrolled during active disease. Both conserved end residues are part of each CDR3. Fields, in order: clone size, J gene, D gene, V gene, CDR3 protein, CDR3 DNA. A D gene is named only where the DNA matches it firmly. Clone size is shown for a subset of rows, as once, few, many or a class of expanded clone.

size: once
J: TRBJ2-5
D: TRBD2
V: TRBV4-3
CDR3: CASSQDWASGGPGGTQYF
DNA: TGCGCCAGCAGCCAAGATTGGGCTAGCGGGGGGCCAGGCGGGACCCAGTACTTC

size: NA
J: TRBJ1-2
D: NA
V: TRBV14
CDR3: CASSQDAPGRVRGYTF
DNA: TGTGCCAGCAGCCAAGATGCCCCAGGGAGGGTTCGTGGCTACACCTTC

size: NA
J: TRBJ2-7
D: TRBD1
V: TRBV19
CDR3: CASSLQGQIYEQYF
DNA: TGTGCCAGTAGCCTCCAGGGACAGATCTACGAGCAGTACTTC

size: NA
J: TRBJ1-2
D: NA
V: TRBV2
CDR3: CASSADSNYGYTF
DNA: TGTGCCAGCAGTGCAGATTCTAACTATGGCTACACCTTC

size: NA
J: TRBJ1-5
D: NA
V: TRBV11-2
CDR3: CASSLHGGNQPQHF
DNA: TGTGCCAGCAGCTTACACGGGGGCAATCAGCCCCAGCATTTT

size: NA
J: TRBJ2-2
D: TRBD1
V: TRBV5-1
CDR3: CASSPRGRPTGELFF
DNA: TGCGCCAGCAGTCCCAGGGGGCGTCCCACCGGGGAGCTGTTTTTT

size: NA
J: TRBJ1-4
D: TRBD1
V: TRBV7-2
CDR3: CASSLLWGDRGNLFF
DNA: TGTGCCAGCAGCCTTCTGTGGGGGGACAGGGGTAATCTGTTTTTT

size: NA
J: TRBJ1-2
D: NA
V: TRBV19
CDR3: CASSPSQAYYGYTF
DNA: TGTGCCAGTAGTCCCTCACAGGCCTACTATGGCTACACCTTC

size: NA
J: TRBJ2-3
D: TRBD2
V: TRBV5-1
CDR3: CASSLEPGLYTDTQYF
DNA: TGCGCCAGCAGCTTGGAACCGGGACTATACACAGATACGCAGTATTTT

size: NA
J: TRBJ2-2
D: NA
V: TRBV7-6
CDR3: CASSSRGLTGELFF
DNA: TGTGCCAGCAGCTCCCGGGGATTGACCGGGGAGCTGTTTTTT

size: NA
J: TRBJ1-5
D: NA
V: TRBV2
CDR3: CASSPDRRSRYSNQPQHF
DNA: TGTGCCAGCAGCCCCGACAGGAGGTCCCGATATAGCAATCAGCCCCAGCATTTT

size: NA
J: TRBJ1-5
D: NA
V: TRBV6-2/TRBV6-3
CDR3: CASSYSRDTRLYSNQPQHF
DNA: TGTGCCAGCAGTTACTCCCGGGACACCCGATTATATAGCAATCAGCCCCAGCATTTT

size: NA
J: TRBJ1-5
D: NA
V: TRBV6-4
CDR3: CASSVSYSNQPQHF
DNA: TGTGCCAGCAGTGTGAGTTATAGCAATCAGCCCCAGCATTTT

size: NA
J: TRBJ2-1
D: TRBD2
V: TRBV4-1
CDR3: CASSQDPGGGAYEQFF
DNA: TGCGCCAGCAGCCAAGATCCCGGCGGGGGGGCTTATGAGCAGTTCTTC

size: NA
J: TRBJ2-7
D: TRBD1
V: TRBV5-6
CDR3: CASSSTGVYEQYF
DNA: TGTGCCAGCAGCTCGACAGGGGTTTACGAGCAGTACTTC

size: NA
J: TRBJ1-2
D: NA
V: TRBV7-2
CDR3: CASSLDWAAYGYTF
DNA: TGTGCCAGCAGCTTAGACTGGGCCGCCTATGGCTACACCTTC

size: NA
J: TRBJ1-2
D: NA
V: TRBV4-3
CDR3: CASSQDLGLYGYTF
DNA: TGCGCCAGCAGCCAAGATCTCGGGTTATATGGCTACACCTTC

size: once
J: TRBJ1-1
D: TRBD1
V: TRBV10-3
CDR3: CAISEKGQLNTEAFF
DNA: TGTGCCATCAGTGAGAAGGGACAGCTGAACACTGAAGCTTTCTTT

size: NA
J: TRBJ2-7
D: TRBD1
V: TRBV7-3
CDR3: CASSSWTGSNEQYF
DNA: TGTGCCAGCAGCTCTTGGACAGGGTCTAACGAGCAGTACTTC

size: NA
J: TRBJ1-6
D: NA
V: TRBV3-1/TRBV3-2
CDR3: CASHDHGGADSPLHF
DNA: TGTGCCAGTCACGATCACGGGGGGGCTGATTCACCCCTCCACTTT

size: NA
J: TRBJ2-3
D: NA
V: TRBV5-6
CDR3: CASSPLDTGTDTQYF
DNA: TGTGCCAGCAGCCCCTTAGACACAGGCACAGATACGCAGTATTTT

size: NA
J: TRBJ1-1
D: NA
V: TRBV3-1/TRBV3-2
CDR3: CASSLQGVTEAFF
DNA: TGTGCCAGCAGCCTACAGGGTGTGACTGAAGCTTTCTTT

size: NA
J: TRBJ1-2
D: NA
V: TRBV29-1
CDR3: CSVVTGSLLDGYTF
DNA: TGCAGCGTTGTAACAGGGTCCCTTCTCGATGGCTACACCTTC

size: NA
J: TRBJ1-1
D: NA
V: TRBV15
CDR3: CATSLRQMNTEAFF
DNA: TGTGCCACCAGCTTACGACAGATGAACACTGAAGCTTTCTTT

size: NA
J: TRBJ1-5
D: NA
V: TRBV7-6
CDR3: CASSSWPGSNQPQHF
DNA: TGTGCCAGCAGCTCATGGCCAGGGAGCAATCAGCCCCAGCATTTT